Listed here are 24 T cell receptor beta chains from one sample, sequenced in a study of cytomegalovirus exposure and HLA in healthy donors. It was with 60 Vbeta and 13 Jbeta primers that the PCR ran. Measured with immunoSEQ multiplex PCR; TCRdb has only the in-frame clones, and not every one. The table lists more than 100,000 clones, 80% to 90% of them singletons. The sample taken for sequencing was PBMCs. These receptor sequences come from a woman in her 30s in good health and CMV-seronegative.

This clone has a handful of counts. The same CDR3 arises from other DNA sequences in this sample as well. The chain uses TRBV5-1 and TRBJ1-1; 9 nucleotides line up with TRBD1. V lost 4 bases, J lost 2 bases, and 3 bases stayed unmatched. From germline, CDR1 is SGHRS and CDR2 YFSETQ. The CDR3 covers 14 residues. The CDR3 loop is CASSPGQGNTEAFF. CDR3 sequence (DNA): TGCGCCAGCAGCCCGGGACAGGGCAACACTGAAGCTTTCTTT.

CDR3 coding DNA: TGTGCCAGCAGGGGGCCTGGCGGGGAGCTGTTTTTT. Residues: CASRGPGGELFF. The chain is built from TRBV28 and TRBJ2-2, with D perhaps TRBD1 (5 bases). CDR1 is MDHEN and CDR2 is SYDVKM in the germline V gene. This CDR3 has 12 amino acids. With 6 bases removed from V and 7 bases from J, the gap between germline ends came to 9 bases. The variable domain in full, completed from reference TRBV28 and TRBJ2-2, reads DVKVTQSSRYLVKRTGEKVFLECVQDMDHENMFWYRQDPGLGLRLIYFSYDVKMKEKGDIPEGYSVSREKKERFSLILESASTNQTSMYLCASRGPGGELFFGEGSRLTVL.

This clone was counted a single time. The chain uses TRBV29-1 and TRBJ1-2, with TRBD1 matching over 7 bases. CDR1 and CDR2 (germline): SQVTM, ANQGSEA. The trim removed 3 bases at V and 7 bases at J, leaving 14 bases unmatched. CDR3 length equals 15 residues. CDR3 bases: TGCAGCGTTGACGACACAGGGGTTGTTCTGTCTGGCTACACCTTC. Its translation is CSVDDTGVVLSGYTF.

The chain uses TRBV7-3 and TRBJ2-3; no definite D call. Trimming shortened V by 3 bases and J by 4 bases, and 5 bases separated the two germline ends. Germline V CDR1 and CDR2: SGHTA, FQGTGA. This CDR3 spans 12 amino acids. Written as DNA, the CDR3 is TGTGCCAGCAGCTTCCCCGCAGATACGCAGTATTTT. Residues: CASSFPADTQYF.

The chain joins TRBV4-1 to TRBJ1-2; D is unresolved. CDR1 is MGHRA and CDR2 is YSYEKL in the germline V gene. This CDR3 comprises 14 residues. V dropped 1 base and J dropped 8 bases, with 14 bases sitting between them. This CDR3 is CASSQAWREHGYTF. The CDR3 nucleotides are TGCGCCAGCAGCCAAGCCTGGCGGGAGCACGGCTACACCTTC.

The chain joins TRBV5-6 to TRBJ1-1, with 7 bases fitting TRBD1. Germline V gene data show CDR1 as SGHDT and CDR2 as YYEEEE. Unmatched junction bases numbered 7, after V lost 5 bases and J lost 0 bases. The CDR3 loop spans 15 amino acids. The CDR3 DNA is TGTGCCAGCAGTGAGGGGGCCGGGATGAACACTGAAGCTTTCTTT. It specifies CASSEGAGMNTEAFF.

The chain joins TRBV6-5 to TRBJ1-6; possibly TRBD1 for D (6 bases). V shed 2 bases and J shed 6 bases, with 11 bases lying between them. This CDR3 region has 15 residues. Germline loops: CDR1 MNHEY, CDR2 SVGAGI. Here the CDR3 reads CASSYRTASNSPLHF. The CDR3 DNA sequence: TGTGCCAGCAGTTACCGGACAGCTAGTAATTCACCCCTCCACTTT.

The gene calls are TRBV28 and TRBJ1-5; the D is unclear. The germline V and J ends were trimmed by 5 bases and 3 bases, with 26 bases remaining between them. The germline V gene encodes CDR1 MDHEN and CDR2 SYDVKM. The CDR3 consists of 19 residues. CDR3 in amino acids: CASSPSRRGGGQYNQPQHF. For the CDR3, the DNA is TGTGCCAGCAGTCCCTCGCGAAGAGGAGGAGGCCAGTACAATCAGCCCCAGCATTTT.

The genes are TRBV7-2 and TRBJ1-5, with no clear D. The CDR3 spans 15 residues. With 3 bases removed from V and 0 bases from J, the gap between germline ends came to 9 bases. The germline CDR1 and CDR2 sequences are SGHTA and FQGNSA. The CDR3 protein is CASSLGGNSNQPQHF. DNA of the CDR3: TGTGCCAGCAGCTTGGGCGGGAATAGCAATCAGCCCCAGCATTTT.

CDR3: CATSRDRHQPQHF. Written as DNA, the CDR3 is TGTGCCACCAGCAGAGATAGACACCAGCCCCAGCATTTT. The chain couples TRBV15 to TRBJ1-5, with D unclear. This CDR3 spans 13 amino acids. Per the germline V gene, CDR1 is LNHNV and CDR2 is YYDKDF (reference sequence). Trimming cost V 0 bases and J 7 bases, with 7 bases left between them.

In nucleotides, the CDR3 is TGTGCCAGCAGTTACGTTAAAGATACGCAGTATTTT. It specifies CASSYVKDTQYF. This chain uses TRBV6-6 with TRBJ2-3; D is unresolved. The CDR3 loop spans 12 amino acids. Germline values: CDR1 MNHNY, CDR2 SVGAGI (reference sequence). Trimming cost V 2 bases and J 5 bases, with 5 bases left between them.

The chain has TRBV2 and TRBJ1-1; unclear D gene. V lost 7 bases to trimming and J lost 5 bases, with 17 bases between them. CDR3 length equals 14 residues. CDR1 is SNHLY, CDR2 FYNNEI, per germline. The CDR3 sequence: CASIKGSIGTEAFF. The CDR3 DNA sequence: TGTGCCAGCATTAAAGGAAGTATCGGGACTGAAGCTTTCTTT. The full variable domain, in which reference TRBV2 and TRBJ1-1 provide the parts outside the CDR3, is EPEVTQTPSHQVTQMGQEVILRCVPISNHLYFYWYRQILGQKVEFLVSFYNNEISEKSEIFDDQFSVERPDGSNFTLKIRSTKLEDSAMYFCASIKGSIGTEAFFGQGTRLTVV.

CDR3 coding DNA: TGTGCCAGCAGCTCTGCCGGACTATACTCCTACGAGCAGTACTTC. Protein: CASSSAGLYSYEQYF. This chain uses TRBV7-2 with TRBJ2-7, with a tentative D call TRBD2 (6 bases). V shed 4 bases and J shed 0 bases, with 13 bases lying between them. The germline CDR1 and CDR2 sequences are SGHTA and FQGNSA. This CDR3 comprises 15 residues.

The chain has TRBV2 and TRBJ1-2, with 11 bases lining up with TRBD1. The V gene end was trimmed by 5 bases and the J gene end by 4 bases; junction bases not matched to a gene: 6. CDR3 length: 15 residues. Per the germline V gene, CDR1 is SNHLY and CDR2 is FYNNEI. The DNA of the CDR3 is TGTGCCAGCAGTTACACCGGGACAGGGGGCTATGGCTACACCTTC. Encoded protein: CASSYTGTGGYGYTF.

The rearrangement joins TRBV9 to TRBJ2-1; 10 bases map to TRBD2. Germline loops: CDR1 SGDLS, CDR2 YYNGEE. The CDR3 loop spans 16 amino acids. The V gene end was trimmed by 0 bases and the J gene end by 9 bases; junction bases not matched to a gene: 9. CDR3 bases: TGTGCCAGCAGCGTAGACGGTAGCGGGGGGTGGTTTGAGCAGTTCTTC. It specifies CASSVDGSGGWFEQFF.

This sequence joins TRBV6-6 and TRBJ1-1; D remains ambiguous. Germline V gene sequence: CDR1 MNHNY, CDR2 SVGAGI (reference sequence). Trimming removed 6 bases from V and 6 bases from J, with 14 bases in between. This CDR3 comprises 13 residues. The CDR3 sequence: CASSTYYGAEAFF. The CDR3 DNA sequence: TGTGCCAGCAGCACTTATTACGGGGCTGAAGCTTTCTTT.

CDR3 nucleotide sequence: TGTGCCAGCAGCTTGGGCAGGTCTACTCTGAACACCGGGGAGCTGTTTTTT. Encoded protein: CASSLGRSTLNTGELFF. The chain is built from TRBV5-4 and TRBJ2-2; D is uncertain. The CDR3 contains 17 residues. Per the germline V gene, CDR1 is SGHNT and CDR2 is YYREEE (reference sequence). The V gene lost 0 bases and the J gene lost 1 base, with 13 bases spanning the gap.

Remarks on this clone: The CDR3 end shows no conserved phenylalanine or tryptophan, and so a read error is likely. V is TRBV5-6 and J is TRBJ1-6, with 9 nucleotides matching TRBD1. Germline V gives CDR1 SGHDT, CDR2 YYEEEE. With 0 bases clipped from V and 6 bases from J, the junction kept 4 bases outside the gene matches. The CDR3 is 16 residues long. CDR3 bases: TGTGCCAGCAGCTTGGCTGGACAGGGGATTAATTCACCCCTCCACCTT. It specifies CASSLAGQGINSPLHL.

V and J are TRBV7-8 and TRBJ2-6; unclear D gene. The CDR3 extends over 17 amino acids. V lost 5 bases to trimming and J lost 0 bases, with 14 bases between them. CDR1 and CDR2 (germline): SGHVS, FQNEAQ. For the CDR3, the DNA is TGTGCCAGCAGCGTCATGACACGTATCTCTGGGGCCAACGTCCTGACTTTC. The encoded protein is CASSVMTRISGANVLTF.

The chain carries TRBV9 and TRBJ1-3, with 8 bases aligning to TRBD1. The CDR3 is 18 residues long. Losses at the gene ends were 0 bases for V and 1 base for J; bases not matched to a gene: 9. The V gene's germline CDR1 is SGDLS and CDR2 YYNGEE. CDR3 DNA: TGTGCCAGCAGCGTAGCTAATCAGGACAGGGTATCTGGAAACACCATATATTTT. Protein: CASSVANQDRVSGNTIYF.

In this sample, this clone turned up a few times. The chain carries TRBV10-2 and TRBJ1-2; maybe TRBD1 (5 bases). Looked up from germline, CDR1 is WSHSY and CDR2 is SAAADI. The CDR3 is made up of 14 amino acids. Trimming pared 5 bases from V and 4 bases from J, leaving 14 bases between. The DNA of the CDR3 is TGCGCCAGCAGTCAGGGCCCGACACTCTATGGCTACACCTTC. Its translation: CASSQGPTLYGYTF.

J is TRBJ1-2 and V is TRBV28, with 7 bases matching TRBD1. CDR1 MDHEN and CDR2 SYDVKM come from the germline V gene. The CDR3 has 15 amino acids. The V and J ends lost 5 bases and 4 bases, in that order; junction bases with no gene match: 10. DNA of the CDR3: TGTGCCAGCAGTACCATAGACAGGGCTCTCTATGGCTACACCTTC. This encodes CASSTIDRALYGYTF.

The chain uses TRBV4-2 and TRBJ2-5; tentatively, D is TRBD2 (5 bases). Gene TRBJ2-7 matches the end of the DNA better, so the J call may be wrong. The CDR3 totals 13 residues. The germline CDR1 and CDR2 sequences are LGHNA and YNFKEQ. The CDR3 nucleotides are TGTGCCAGCAGCCAAGATCAGCGGTACGAGCAGTACTTC. Protein sequence: CASSQDQRYEQYF.

V and J are TRBV6-1 and TRBJ1-2; possibly TRBD1 for D (5 bases). Germline assignment: CDR1 MNHNS and CDR2 SASEGT. The V and J ends lost 3 bases and 5 bases respectively, with 10 bases between them. The CDR3 spans 13 residues. DNA for the CDR3: TGTGCCAGCAGTGACTACCGGGGGTATGGCTACACCTTC. It translates to CASSDYRGYGYTF.